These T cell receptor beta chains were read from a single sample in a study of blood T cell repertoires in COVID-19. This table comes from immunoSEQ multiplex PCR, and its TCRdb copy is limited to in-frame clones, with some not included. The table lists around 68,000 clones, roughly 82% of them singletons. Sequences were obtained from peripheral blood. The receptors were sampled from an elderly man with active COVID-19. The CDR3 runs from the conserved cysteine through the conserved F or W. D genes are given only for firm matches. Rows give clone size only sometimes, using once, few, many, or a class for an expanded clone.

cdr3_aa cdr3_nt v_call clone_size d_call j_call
CASSRDRANSPLHF TGTGCCAGCTCACGAGACAGGGCCAATTCACCCCTCCACTTT TRBV18 . TRBD1 TRBJ1-6
CASSLGRQVPNYGYTF TGTGCCAGCTCACTGGGACGACAGGTTCCTAACTATGGCTACACCTTC TRBV18 few . TRBJ1-2
CASSPGRTGQGAGGANVLTF TGTGCCAGTAGCCCAGGGCGTACGGGACAGGGGGCCGGTGGGGCCAACGTCCTGACTTTC TRBV19 . TRBD1 TRBJ2-6
CASSWGQGAYEQYF TGTGCCAGCAGCTGGGGACAGGGGGCCTACGAGCAGTACTTC TRBV5-6 . TRBD1 TRBJ2-7
CVSTRSRTSIIPREQFF TGTGTCAGTACCCGGAGCCGGACTAGCATCATCCCTCGTGAGCAGTTCTTC TRBV7-5 . . TRBJ2-1
CASSYSTGVATEAFF TGTGCCAGCAGTTACTCGACAGGGGTGGCCACTGAAGCTTTCTTT TRBV6-5 . TRBD1 TRBJ1-1
CASSPGQGPNSPLHF TGTGCCAGCTCACCGGGACAGGGCCCTAATTCACCCCTCCACTTT TRBV18 . TRBD1 TRBJ1-6
CASSHSGANEKLFF TGTGCCAGCAGCCACTCGGGGGCTAATGAAAAACTGTTTTTT TRBV11-2 . . TRBJ1-4
CASSSGGAPNYEQYF TGTGCCAGCAGTTCGGGGGGGGCGCCTAACTACGAGCAGTACTTC TRBV28 . TRBD2 TRBJ2-7
CASSSTSGGPGELFF TGTGCCAGCAGCTCGACTAGCGGGGGGCCCGGGGAGCTGTTTTTT TRBV7-9 few TRBD2 TRBJ2-2
CASSSPQVPSTDTQYF TGTGCCAGCAGCTCCCCCCAGGTTCCTAGCACAGATACGCAGTATTTT TRBV7-2 . . TRBJ2-3
CASSVNREDTQYF TGTGCCAGCAGCGTGAACAGGGAGGATACGCAGTATTTT TRBV9 few . TRBJ2-3
CASRDTETYEQYF TGTGCCAGTCGGGACACCGAAACCTACGAGCAGTACTTC TRBV6-6 . . TRBJ2-7
CASSIGQGNEAFF TGTGCCAGTAGTATAGGGCAGGGGAATGAAGCTTTCTTT TRBV19 . . TRBJ1-1
CATSRDRNTGGAQHF TGTGCCACCAGCAGAGATAGGAACACCGGTGGAGCCCAGCATTTT TRBV15 . . TRBJ1-5
CATGLVYNEQFF TGTGCCACCGGACTAGTGTACAATGAGCAGTTCTTC TRBV15 . TRBD2 TRBJ2-1
CASRPGGWYEQYF TGTGCCAGCCGGCCAGGGGGCTGGTACGAGCAGTACTTC TRBV7-2 few TRBD1 TRBJ2-7
CASSLVEGGDTEAFF TGTGCCAGCAGCTTGGTGGAGGGGGGGGACACTGAAGCTTTCTTT TRBV5-6 . . TRBJ1-1
CASRSLGGETQYF TGTGCCAGCAGATCACTAGGAGGAGAGACCCAGTACTTC TRBV25-1 . . TRBJ2-5
CASSPRLAGSYNEQFF TGCGCCAGCAGCCCCAGACTAGCGGGATCCTACAATGAGCAGTTCTTC TRBV5-1 . TRBD2 TRBJ2-1
CASSSQGTSGRDEQFF TGTGCCAGCAGCTCTCAGGGGACTAGCGGGAGGGATGAGCAGTTCTTC TRBV3-1/TRBV3-2 . TRBD2 TRBJ2-1
CASSWTSGGNQETQYF TGTGCCAGCAGCTGGACTAGCGGGGGGAACCAAGAGACCCAGTACTTC TRBV11-2 . TRBD2 TRBJ2-5
CASKPGGAANEKLFF TGTGCCAGTAAACCGGGGGGGGCAGCTAATGAAAAACTGTTTTTT TRBV19 . . TRBJ1-4